The entry below gives a single TCR beta chain sequence along with its context. Produced via immunoSEQ multiplex PCR; TCRdb's table is partial and in-frame only. The sample holds around 210,000 clones, roughly 80% seen once. These data belong to a study of blood T cell repertoires in COVID-19. This CDR3 region has 13 residues. Trimming took off 5 bases at V and 9 bases at J, with 14 bases between the two ends. Germline V gene data show CDR1 as MNHNY and CDR2 as SVGAGI (reference sequence). This clonotype originated in a woman aged 70-85 years with acute or convalescent COVID-19. This chain connects TRBV6-6 to TRBJ2-1; a weak D match, TRBD2 (6 bases). The sample was peripheral blood. This CDR3 is CASSPGPGSEQFF. In nucleotides, the CDR3 is TGTGCCAGCAGTCCCGGCCCCGGGAGTGAGCAGTTCTTC.